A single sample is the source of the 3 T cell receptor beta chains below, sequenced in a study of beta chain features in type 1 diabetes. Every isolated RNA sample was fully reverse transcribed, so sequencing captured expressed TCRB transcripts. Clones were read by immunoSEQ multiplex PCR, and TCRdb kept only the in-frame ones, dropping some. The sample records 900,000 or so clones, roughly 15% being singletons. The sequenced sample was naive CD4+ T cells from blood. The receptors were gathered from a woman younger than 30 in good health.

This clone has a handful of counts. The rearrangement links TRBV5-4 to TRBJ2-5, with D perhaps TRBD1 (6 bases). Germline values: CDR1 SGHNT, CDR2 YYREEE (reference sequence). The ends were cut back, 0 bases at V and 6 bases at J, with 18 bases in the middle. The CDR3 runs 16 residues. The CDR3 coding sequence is TGTGCCAGCAGCTTGGAGCCCCAGGGGCTGATACAGACCCAGTACTTC. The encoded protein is CASSLEPQGLIQTQYF.

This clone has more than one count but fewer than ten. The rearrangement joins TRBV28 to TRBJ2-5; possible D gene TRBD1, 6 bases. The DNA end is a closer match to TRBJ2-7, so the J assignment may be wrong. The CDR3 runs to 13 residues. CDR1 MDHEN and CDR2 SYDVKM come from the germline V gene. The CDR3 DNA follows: TGTGCCAGCAGCCTAACAGGGATCTACGAGCAGTACTTC. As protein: CASSLTGIYEQYF.

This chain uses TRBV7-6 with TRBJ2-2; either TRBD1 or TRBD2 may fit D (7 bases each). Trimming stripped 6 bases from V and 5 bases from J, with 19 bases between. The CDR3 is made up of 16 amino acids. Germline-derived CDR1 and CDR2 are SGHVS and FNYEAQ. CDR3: CASRIAGTAGTGELFF. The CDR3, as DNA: TGTGCCAGCAGGATAGCTGGGACAGCGGGAACCGGGGAGCTGTTTTTT.